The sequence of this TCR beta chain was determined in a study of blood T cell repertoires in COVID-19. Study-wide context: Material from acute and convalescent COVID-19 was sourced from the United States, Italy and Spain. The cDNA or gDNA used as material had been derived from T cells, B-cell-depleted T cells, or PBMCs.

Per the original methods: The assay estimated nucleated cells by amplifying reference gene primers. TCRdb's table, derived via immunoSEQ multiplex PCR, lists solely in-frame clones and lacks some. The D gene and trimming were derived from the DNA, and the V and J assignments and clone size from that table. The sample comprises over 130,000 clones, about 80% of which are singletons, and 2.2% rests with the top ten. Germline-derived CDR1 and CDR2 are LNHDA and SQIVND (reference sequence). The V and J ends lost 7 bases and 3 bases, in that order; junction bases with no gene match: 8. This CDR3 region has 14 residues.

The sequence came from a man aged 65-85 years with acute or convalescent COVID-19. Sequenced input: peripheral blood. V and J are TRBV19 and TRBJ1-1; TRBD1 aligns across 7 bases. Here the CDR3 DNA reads TGTGCCAGTATCCCGACAGGGTGGGACACTGAAGCTTTCTTT. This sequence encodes CASIPTGWDTEAFF.